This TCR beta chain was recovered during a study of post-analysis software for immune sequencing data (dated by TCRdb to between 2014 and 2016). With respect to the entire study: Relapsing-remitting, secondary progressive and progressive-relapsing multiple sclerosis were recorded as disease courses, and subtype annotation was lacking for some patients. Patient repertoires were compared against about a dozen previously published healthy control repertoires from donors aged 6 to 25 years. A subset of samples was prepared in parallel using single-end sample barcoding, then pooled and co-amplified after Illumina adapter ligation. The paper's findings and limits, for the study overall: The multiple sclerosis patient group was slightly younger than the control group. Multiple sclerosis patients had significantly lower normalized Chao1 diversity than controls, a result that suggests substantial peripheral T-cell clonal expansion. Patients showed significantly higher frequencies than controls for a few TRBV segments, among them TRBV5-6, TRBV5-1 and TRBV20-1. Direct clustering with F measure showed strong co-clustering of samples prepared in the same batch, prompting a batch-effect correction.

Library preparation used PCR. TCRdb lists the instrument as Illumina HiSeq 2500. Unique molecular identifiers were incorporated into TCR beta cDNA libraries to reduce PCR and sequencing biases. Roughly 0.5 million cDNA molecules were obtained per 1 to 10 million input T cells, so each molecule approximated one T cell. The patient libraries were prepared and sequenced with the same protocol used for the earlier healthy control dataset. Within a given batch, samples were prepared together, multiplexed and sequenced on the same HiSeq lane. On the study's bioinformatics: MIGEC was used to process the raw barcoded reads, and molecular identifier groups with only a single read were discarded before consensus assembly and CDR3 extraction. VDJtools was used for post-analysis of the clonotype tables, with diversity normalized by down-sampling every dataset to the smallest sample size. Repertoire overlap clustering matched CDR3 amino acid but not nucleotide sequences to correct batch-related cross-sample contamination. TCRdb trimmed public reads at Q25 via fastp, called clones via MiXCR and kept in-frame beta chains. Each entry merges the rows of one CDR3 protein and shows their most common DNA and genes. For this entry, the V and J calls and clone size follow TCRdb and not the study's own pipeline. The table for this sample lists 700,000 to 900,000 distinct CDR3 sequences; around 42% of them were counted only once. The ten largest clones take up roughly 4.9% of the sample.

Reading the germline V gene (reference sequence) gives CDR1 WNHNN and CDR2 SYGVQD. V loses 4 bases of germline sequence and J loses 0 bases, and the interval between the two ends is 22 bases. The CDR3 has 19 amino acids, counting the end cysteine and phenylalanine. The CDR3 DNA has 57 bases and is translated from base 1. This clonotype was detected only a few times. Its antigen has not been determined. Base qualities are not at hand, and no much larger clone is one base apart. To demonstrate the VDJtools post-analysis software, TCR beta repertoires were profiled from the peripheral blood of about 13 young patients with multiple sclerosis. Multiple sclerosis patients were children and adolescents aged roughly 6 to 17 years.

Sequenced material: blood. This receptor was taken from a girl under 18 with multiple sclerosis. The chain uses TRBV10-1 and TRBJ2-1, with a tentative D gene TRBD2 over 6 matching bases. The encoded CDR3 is CASSGPSLGAGRSYNEQFF. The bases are TGCGCCAGCAGTGGGCCCTCCTTAGGGGCGGGACGCTCCTACAATGAGCAGTTCTTC.